This TCR beta chain was sequenced in a study of breast tumors, draining lymph nodes, adjacent tissues. Within the sample, this clonotype is medium-sized. TCRdb re-called the multiplex PCR reads through MiXCR, storing one row per CDR3 protein. The sample holds more than 15,000 distinct CDR3 sequences, around 58% seen once. The CDR3 is 11 amino acids. Germline V gives CDR1 SGHTA, CDR2 FQGTGA. V shed 5 bases and J shed 8 bases, with 9 bases lying between them. The V call is TRBV7-3, the J call TRBJ1-2; no reliable D call. The specimen sequenced was tumor-adjacent breast tissue. The source is a female donor with breast cancer. Some clones in this sample may be carry-over from other donors' samples. CDR3 protein: CASSDNSGYTF. DNA of the CDR3: TGTGCCAGCAGCGACAATTCAGGCTACACCTTC. The full variable domain, completed using reference TRBV7-3 and TRBJ1-2, is GAGVSQTPSNKVTEKGKYVELRCDPISGHTALYWYRQSLGQGPEFLIYFQGTGAADDSGLPNDRFFAVRPEGSVSTLKIQRTERGDSAVYLCASSDNSGYTFGSGTRLTVV.